The rows below give T cell receptor beta chains drawn from one sample of a study of shared clonotypes between healthy human individuals. Here immunoSEQ multiplex PCR was the method, and the copy in TCRdb shows in-frame clones only, minus some. The sample lists 2 million to 2.5 million clones, about 93% occurring once. What was sequenced was naive CD8+ T cells from PBMCs. Receptors originate from a man aged 18 to 30 in good health. Some clones in this sample may be carry-over from other donors' samples. Both conserved end residues are part of each CDR3. A D gene is named only where the DNA matches it firmly. The size of a clone is reported for some rows only, either as once, few or many, or as a class for expanded clones.

j_gene | d_gene | v_gene | abundance | CDR3nt | CDR3aa
TRBJ2-2 | TRBD1 | TRBV7-6 | - | TGTGCCAGCAGCCCCGGGACAGCGAACACCGGGGAGCTGTTTTTT | CASSPGTANTGELFF
TRBJ1-5 | - | TRBV6-1 | - | TGTGCCAGCAGTGACAGGGGATGGAATCAGCCCCAGCATTTT | CASSDRGWNQPQHF
TRBJ2-5 | - | TRBV11-2 | - | TGTGCCAGCAGACCAGAAGGAGAAGAGACCCAGTACTTC | CASRPEGEETQYF
TRBJ1-3 | TRBD1 | TRBV9 | - | TGTGCCAGCAGCGCCGCGGCAGGGGGCAAAAACACCATATATTTT | CASSAAAGGKNTIYF
TRBJ2-7 | TRBD2 | TRBV9 | - | TGTGCCAGCAGCGTGACTAGCGGGAGGGCGGAATACGAGCAGTACTTC | CASSVTSGRAEYEQYF
TRBJ2-1 | TRBD2 | TRBV7-9 | - | TGTGCCAGCAGCTTAGTTTACGGGGGGGATGAGCAGTTCTTC | CASSLVYGGDEQFF
TRBJ2-7 | - | TRBV27 | - | TGTGCCAGCAGAGGGAGGGGGAGAGATAGCGAGCAGTACTTC | CASRGRGRDSEQYF
TRBJ2-1 | TRBD2 | TRBV6-1 | - | TGTGCCAGCAGTGAAATAGCGGGAGGGTCCAATGAGCAGTTCTTC | CASSEIAGGSNEQFF
TRBJ2-1 | TRBD2 | TRBV27 | - | TGTGCCAGCATGGGGGGGGTTTTCGTCGTCAATGAGCAGTTCTTC | CASMGGVFVVNEQFF
TRBJ2-3 | TRBD2 | TRBV7-3 | - | TGTGCCAGCAGCGGGGGGACTAGCGGAAGCACAGATACGCAGTATTTT | CASSGGTSGSTDTQYF
TRBJ2-1 | TRBD2 | TRBV27 | - | TGTGCCAGCAGTCCCGGGACTAGCGGACCAAATGAGCAGTTCTTC | CASSPGTSGPNEQFF
TRBJ1-5 | - | TRBV6-5 | - | TGTGCCAGCACCGACCTCTGGGGGGCTCAGCCCCAGCATTTT | CASTDLWGAQPQHF
TRBJ2-5 | TRBD2 | TRBV29-1 | - | TGCAGCGTTGATGGGGGGGAGGAGACCCAGTACTTC | CSVDGGEETQYF
TRBJ2-7 | - | TRBV29-1 | once | TGCAGCGCCTTACGTGGCGAGCAGTACTTC | CSALRGEQYF
TRBJ2-1 | TRBD2 | TRBV19 | - | TGTGCCAGTAGTATAGGACTAGCGGGCAATGAGCAGTTCTTC | CASSIGLAGNEQFF
TRBJ2-7 | - | TRBV19 | - | TGTGCCAGTAGTCTGGGGACGGCGGTCCCCTACGAGCAGTACTTC | CASSLGTAVPYEQYF
TRBJ2-7 | TRBD1 | TRBV19 | - | TGTGCCAGTAGTCCCCGGACAGGGTACTACGAGCAGTACTTC | CASSPRTGYYEQYF
TRBJ2-3 | TRBD1 | TRBV19 | - | TGTGCCAGTAACGATGGACAGGGAGCAGATACGCAGTATTTT | CASNDGQGADTQYF
TRBJ2-1 | - | TRBV28 | - | TGTGCCAGCAGTTTCCCGGGCAATGAGCAGTTCTTC | CASSFPGNEQFF
TRBJ2-1 | - | TRBV7-9 | - | TGTGCCAGCAGCCGCGTAAAGCTGGGCGGGTCAGGTGCCAATGAGCAGTTCTTC | CASSRVKLGGSGANEQFF
TRBJ2-5 | TRBD2 | TRBV15 | - | TGTGCCACCAGCAGAGCCAACTTAGCGGGAGATCAAGAGACCCAGTACTTC | CATSRANLAGDQETQYF
TRBJ2-7 | TRBD2 | TRBV7-9 | - | TGTGCCAGCAGCGTCCTGACTAGCGGAGGCGAGCAGTACTTC | CASSVLTSGGEQYF
TRBJ1-2 | - | TRBV7-9 | - | TGTGCCGGATACCAGACGGGGGCGCAGAACTATGGCTACACCTTC | CAGYQTGAQNYGYTF
TRBJ2-2 | TRBD1 | TRBV27 | once | TGTGCCAGCAGTAAGGGGGCGGGGGAGCTGTTTTTT | CASSKGAGELFF
TRBJ2-1 | TRBD2 | TRBV11-2 | - | TGTGCCAGCAGCTTAGCGCGGGAGGGCCTATGGAATGAGCAGTTCTTC | CASSLAREGLWNEQFF
TRBJ2-7 | - | TRBV28 | - | TGTGCCAGCAGTCCGCGGACGGGCTACGAGCAGTACTTC | CASSPRTGYEQYF
TRBJ1-2 | TRBD1 | TRBV27 | - | TGTGCCAGCAGTTTCAGCAGGGGGCTCGTGGATGGCTACACCTTC | CASSFSRGLVDGYTF
TRBJ2-6 | - | TRBV10-3 | - | TGTGCCATCAGTGATTCCCGGGCAAACTCTGGGGCCAACGTCCTGACTTTC | CAISDSRANSGANVLTF
TRBJ2-5 | - | TRBV7-9 | once | TGTGCCAGCAGCTTAAGTTTTAGTAAAGGGAAAGAGACCCAGTACTTC | CASSLSFSKGKETQYF
TRBJ2-7 | - | TRBV5-5 | - | TGTGCCAGCAGCTGGATGGGGGGCCATTCCTACGAGCAGTACTTC | CASSWMGGHSYEQYF
TRBJ2-4 | TRBD2 | TRBV6-5 | - | TGTGCCAGCAGCCAACTAGCGGGAGTTGACATTCAGTACTTC | CASSQLAGVDIQYF
TRBJ2-7 | - | TRBV5-1 | - | TGCGCCAGCAGCGCGTCAGTCGAGCAGTACTTC | CASSASVEQYF
TRBJ1-5 | - | TRBV11-2 | - | TGTGCCAGCAGCTTAGCTGGTCCCCCCCAGCATTTT | CASSLAGPPQHF
TRBJ2-7 | - | TRBV19 | - | TGTGCCAGTAGTTGGGGGAGGAACGAGCAGTACTTC | CASSWGRNEQYF
TRBJ1-2 | - | TRBV27 | - | TGTGCCAGCAGTTTCTCCGGGTCCGCTTATGGCTACACCTTC | CASSFSGSAYGYTF
TRBJ2-1 | - | TRBV27 | - | TGTGCCAGCCGTGCCCAATGGGGGTACAATGAGCAGTTCTTC | CASRAQWGYNEQFF
TRBJ2-7 | - | TRBV27 | - | TGTGCCAGCAGTGTGATAAACGGGCCTGCTCTAGAGCAGTACTTC | CASSVINGPALEQYF
TRBJ2-5 | TRBD1 | TRBV11-2 | - | TGTGCCAGCAGTTCAAGGACAGGGCGGTCGGAGACCCAGTACTTC | CASSSRTGRSETQYF
TRBJ1-2 | - | TRBV13 | - | TGTGCCAGCAGCTTAGGCGGGGCAGACTATGGCTACACCTTC | CASSLGGADYGYTF
TRBJ1-4 | TRBD1 | TRBV27 | - | TGTGCCAGCAGTTCCCTCAGGGGGCGCTTGGAAACTAATGAAAAACTGTTTTTT | CASSSLRGRLETNEKLFF
TRBJ1-5 | - | TRBV10-3 | - | TGTGCCATCAGTGAGGGGGCCGGATATACCGAAGAGTATAGCAATCAGCCCCAGCATTTT | CAISEGAGYTEEYSNQPQHF
TRBJ2-2 | - | TRBV7-9 | - | TGTGCCAGCAGCTTAGAGGGACAGAACACCGGGGAGCTGTTTTTT | CASSLEGQNTGELFF
TRBJ1-2 | - | TRBV4-1 | few | TGCGCCAGCAGCCAAGATGGAGGTGGCTACACCTTC | CASSQDGGGYTF
TRBJ2-2 | - | TRBV9 | once | TGTGCCAGCAGCTCCCGATCATTTAGCGGAGCTAACACCGGGGAGCTGTTTTTT | CASSSRSFSGANTGELFF
TRBJ2-2 | - | TRBV9 | - | TGTGCCAGCAGCATTCGGGGCGCCGGGGAGCTGTTTTTT | CASSIRGAGELFF
TRBJ1-1 | TRBD1 | TRBV9 | - | TGTGCCAGCAGCGTACTAGACAGGGCTGAAGCTTTCTTT | CASSVLDRAEAFF
TRBJ2-7 | - | TRBV18 | - | TGTGCCAGCTCACCGAGGCCGGGACCAACCTACGAGCAGTACTTC | CASSPRPGPTYEQYF
TRBJ1-4 | - | TRBV28 | - | TGTGCCAGCAGTTTCTTCCGTGAAAAACTGTTTTTT | CASSFFREKLFF
TRBJ2-5 | TRBD1 | TRBV11-2 | - | TGTGCCAGCAGCTTTTTCACCCGGGACAGGAGATTGGAGACCCAGTACTTC | CASSFFTRDRRLETQYF
TRBJ2-1 | TRBD1 | TRBV10-1 | once | TGCGCCAGCAGTGGGACAGGGGGAAACAATGAGCAGTTCTTC | CASSGTGGNNEQFF
TRBJ2-1 | - | TRBV11-3 | - | TGTGCCAGCAGCCCTCACCTAAAAGGGGTGAATGAGCAGTTCTTC | CASSPHLKGVNEQFF
TRBJ2-5 | - | TRBV5-4 | - | TGTGCCAGCAGCTTGGCTGGACTCCAAGAGACCCAGTACTTC | CASSLAGLQETQYF
TRBJ1-1 | TRBD1 | TRBV27 | - | TGTGCCAGCAGCCTAGACAGGGGGTACACTGAAGCTTTCTTT | CASSLDRGYTEAFF
TRBJ1-5 | - | TRBV29-1 | - | TGCAGCGTTAAAATTTCCGGGACACCTAGCAATCAGCCCCAGCATTTT | CSVKISGTPSNQPQHF
TRBJ2-1 | - | TRBV7-3 | - | TGTGCCAGCCGCCCACTCGGGACCAATGAGCAGTTCTTC | CASRPLGTNEQFF
TRBJ2-1 | - | TRBV27 | - | TGTGCCAGCAGTTTCAGGGGAATCTCCTACAATGAGCAGTTCTTC | CASSFRGISYNEQFF
TRBJ1-2 | TRBD1 | TRBV6-5 | - | TGTGCCAGCAGCACCGGACAGGGAGTTTTGTTC | CASSTGQGVLF
TRBJ2-5 | - | TRBV2 | - | TGTGCCAGCAGTGAAGCAGGAGGGGGACGTGTCGTAAAAGAGACCCAGTACTTC | CASSEAGGGRVVKETQYF